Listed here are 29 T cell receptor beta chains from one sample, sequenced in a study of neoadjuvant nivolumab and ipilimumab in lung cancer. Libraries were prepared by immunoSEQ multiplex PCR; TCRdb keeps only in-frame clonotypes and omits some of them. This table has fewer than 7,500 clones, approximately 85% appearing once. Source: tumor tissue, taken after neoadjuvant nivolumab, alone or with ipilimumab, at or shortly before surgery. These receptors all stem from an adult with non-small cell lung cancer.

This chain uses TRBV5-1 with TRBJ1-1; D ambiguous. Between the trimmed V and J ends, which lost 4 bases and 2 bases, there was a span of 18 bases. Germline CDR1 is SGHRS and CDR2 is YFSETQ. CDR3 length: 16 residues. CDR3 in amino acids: CASSPRYREPNTEAFF. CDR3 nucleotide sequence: TGCGCCAGCAGCCCCCGCTATAGGGAGCCTAACACTGAAGCTTTCTTT.

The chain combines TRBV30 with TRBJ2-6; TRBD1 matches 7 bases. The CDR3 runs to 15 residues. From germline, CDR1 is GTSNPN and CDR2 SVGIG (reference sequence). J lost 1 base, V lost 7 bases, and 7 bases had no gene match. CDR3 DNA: TGTGCCTCCGGGACAGACTTGTCTGGGGCCAACGTCCTGACTTTC. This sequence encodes CASGTDLSGANVLTF.

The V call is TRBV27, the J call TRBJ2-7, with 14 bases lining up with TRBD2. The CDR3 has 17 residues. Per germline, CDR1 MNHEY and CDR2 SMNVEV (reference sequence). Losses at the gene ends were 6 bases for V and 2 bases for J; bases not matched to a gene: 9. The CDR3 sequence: CASRFTGLAGGTYEQYF. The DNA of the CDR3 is TGTGCCAGCAGATTTACAGGACTAGCGGGGGGTACCTACGAGCAGTACTTC.

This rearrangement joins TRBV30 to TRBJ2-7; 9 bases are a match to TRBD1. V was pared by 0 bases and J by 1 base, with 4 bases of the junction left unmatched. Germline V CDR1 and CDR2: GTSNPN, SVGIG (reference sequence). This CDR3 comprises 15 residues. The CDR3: CAWSVWGTGSYEQYF. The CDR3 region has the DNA TGTGCCTGGAGTGTATGGGGGACAGGGTCCTACGAGCAGTACTTC. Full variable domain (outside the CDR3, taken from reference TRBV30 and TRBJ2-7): SQTIHQWPATLVQPVGSPLSLECTVEGTSNPNLYWYRQAAGRGLQLLFYSVGIGQISSEVPQNLSASRPQDRQFILSSKKLLLSDSGFYLCAWSVWGTGSYEQYFGPGTRLTVT.

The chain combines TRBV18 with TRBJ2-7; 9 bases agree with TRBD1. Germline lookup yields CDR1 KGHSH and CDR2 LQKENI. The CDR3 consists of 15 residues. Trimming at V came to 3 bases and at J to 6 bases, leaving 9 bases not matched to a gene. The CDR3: CASSPGTGRMSEQYF. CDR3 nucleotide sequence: TGTGCCAGCTCACCCGGGACAGGGCGTATGAGCGAGCAGTACTTC.

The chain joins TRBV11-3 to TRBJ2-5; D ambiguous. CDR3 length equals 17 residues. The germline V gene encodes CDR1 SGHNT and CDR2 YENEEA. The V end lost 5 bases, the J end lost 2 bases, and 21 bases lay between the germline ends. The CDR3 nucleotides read TGTGCCAGCAGCCCCGGGTGGACCTCGGCGCCTCAAGAGACCCAGTACTTC. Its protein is CASSPGWTSAPQETQYF.

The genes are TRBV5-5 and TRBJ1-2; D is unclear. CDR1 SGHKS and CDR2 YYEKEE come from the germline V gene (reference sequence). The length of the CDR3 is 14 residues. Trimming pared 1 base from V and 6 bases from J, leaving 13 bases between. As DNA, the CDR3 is TGTGCCAGCAGCTTGCGTACGGGGTTGGATGGCTACACCTTC. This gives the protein CASSLRTGLDGYTF.

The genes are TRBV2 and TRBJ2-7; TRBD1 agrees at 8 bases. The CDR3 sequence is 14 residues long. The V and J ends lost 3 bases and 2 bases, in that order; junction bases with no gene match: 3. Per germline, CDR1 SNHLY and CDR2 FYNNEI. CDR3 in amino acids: CASSDTDRAYEQYF. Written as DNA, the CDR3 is TGTGCCAGCAGTGACACGGACAGGGCCTACGAGCAGTACTTC.

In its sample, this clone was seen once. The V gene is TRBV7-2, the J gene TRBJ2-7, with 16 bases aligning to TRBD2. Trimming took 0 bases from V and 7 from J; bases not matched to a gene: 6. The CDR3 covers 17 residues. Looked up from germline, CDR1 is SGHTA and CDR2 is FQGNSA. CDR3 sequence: CASSLAPGLAGGMEQYF. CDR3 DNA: TGTGCCAGCAGCTTAGCCCCGGGACTAGCGGGGGGGATGGAGCAGTACTTC.

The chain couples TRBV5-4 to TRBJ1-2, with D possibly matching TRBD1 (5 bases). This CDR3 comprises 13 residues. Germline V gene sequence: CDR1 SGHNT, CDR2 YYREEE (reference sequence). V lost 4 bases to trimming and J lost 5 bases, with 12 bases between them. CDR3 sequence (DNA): TGTGCCAGCAGCCTGGGGACGGAATATGGCTACACCTTC. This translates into CASSLGTEYGYTF.

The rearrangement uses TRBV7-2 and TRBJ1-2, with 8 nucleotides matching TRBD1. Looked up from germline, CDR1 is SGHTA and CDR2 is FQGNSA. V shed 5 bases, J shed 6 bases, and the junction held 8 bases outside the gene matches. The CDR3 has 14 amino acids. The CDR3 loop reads CASSLSRGRDGYTF. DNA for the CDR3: TGTGCCAGCAGCCTAAGCAGGGGGCGAGATGGCTACACCTTC. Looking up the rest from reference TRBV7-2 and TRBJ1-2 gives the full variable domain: GAGVSQSPSNKVTEKGKDVELRCDPISGHTALYWYRQSLGQGLEFLIYFQGNSAPDKSGLPSDRFSAERTGGSVSTLTIQRTQQEDSAVYLCASSLSRGRDGYTFGSGTRLTVV.

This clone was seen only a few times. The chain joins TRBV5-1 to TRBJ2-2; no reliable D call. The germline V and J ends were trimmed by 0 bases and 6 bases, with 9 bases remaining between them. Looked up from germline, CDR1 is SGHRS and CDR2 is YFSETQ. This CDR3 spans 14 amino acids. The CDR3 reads CASSLVTDSGELFF. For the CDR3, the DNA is TGCGCCAGCAGCTTGGTCACAGATTCCGGGGAGCTGTTTTTT.

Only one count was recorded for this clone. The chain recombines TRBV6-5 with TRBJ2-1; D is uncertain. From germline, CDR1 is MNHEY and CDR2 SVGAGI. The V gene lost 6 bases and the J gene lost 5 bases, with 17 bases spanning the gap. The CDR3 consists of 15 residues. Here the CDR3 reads CASSTGYDPNNEQFF. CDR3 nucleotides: TGTGCCAGCAGCACTGGATACGATCCCAACAATGAGCAGTTCTTC.

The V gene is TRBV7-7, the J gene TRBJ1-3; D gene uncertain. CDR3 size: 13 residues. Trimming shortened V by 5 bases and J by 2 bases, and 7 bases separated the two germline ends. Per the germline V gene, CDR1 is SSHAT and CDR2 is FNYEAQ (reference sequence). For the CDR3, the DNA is TGTGCCAGCAGCAGAGGCGCTGGAAACACCATATATTTT. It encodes CASSRGAGNTIYF.

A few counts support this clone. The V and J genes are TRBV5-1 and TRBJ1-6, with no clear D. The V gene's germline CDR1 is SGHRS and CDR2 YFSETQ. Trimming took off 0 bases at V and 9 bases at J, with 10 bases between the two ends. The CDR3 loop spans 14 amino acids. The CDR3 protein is CASSLDLLISPLHF. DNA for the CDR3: TGCGCCAGCAGCTTGGACCTCCTTATTTCACCCCTCCACTTT.

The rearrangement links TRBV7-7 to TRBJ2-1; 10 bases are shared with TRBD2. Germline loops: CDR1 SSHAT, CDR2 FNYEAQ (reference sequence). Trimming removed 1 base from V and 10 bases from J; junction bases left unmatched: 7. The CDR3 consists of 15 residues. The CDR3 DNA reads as TGTGCCAGCAGCTTAGGGGCTAGCGGGGGCGGCGAGCAGTTCTTC. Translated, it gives CASSLGASGGGEQFF.

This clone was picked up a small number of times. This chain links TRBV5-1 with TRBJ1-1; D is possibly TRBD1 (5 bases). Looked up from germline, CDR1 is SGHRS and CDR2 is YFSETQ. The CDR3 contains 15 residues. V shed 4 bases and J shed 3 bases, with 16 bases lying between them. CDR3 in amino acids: CASSANTGDHTEAFF. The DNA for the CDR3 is TGCGCCAGCAGCGCGAACACAGGCGACCACACTGAAGCTTTCTTT. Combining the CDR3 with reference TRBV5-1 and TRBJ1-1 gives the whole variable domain KAGVTQTPRYLIKTRGQQVTLSCSPISGHRSVSWYQQTPGQGLQFLFEYFSETQRNKGNFPGRFSGRQFSNSRSEMNVSTLELGDSALYLCASSANTGDHTEAFFGQGTRLTVV.

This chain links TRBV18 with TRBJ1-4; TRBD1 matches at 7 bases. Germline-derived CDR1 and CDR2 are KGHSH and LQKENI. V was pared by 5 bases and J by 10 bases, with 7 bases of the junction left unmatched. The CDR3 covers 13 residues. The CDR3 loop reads CASSYRDSGKLFF. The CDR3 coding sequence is TGTGCCAGCTCATACCGGGACAGCGGAAAACTGTTTTTT.

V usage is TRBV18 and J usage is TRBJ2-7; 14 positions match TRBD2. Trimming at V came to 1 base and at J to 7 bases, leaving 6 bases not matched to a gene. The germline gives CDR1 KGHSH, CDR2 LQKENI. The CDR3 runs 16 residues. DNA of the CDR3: TGTGCCAGCTCACCACGGACTAGCGGGGGGATCAATGAGCAGTACTTC. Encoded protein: CASSPRTSGGINEQYF. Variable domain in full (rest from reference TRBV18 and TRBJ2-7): NAGVMQNPRHLVRRRGQEARLRCSPMKGHSHVYWYRQLPEEGLKFMVYLQKENIIDESGMPKERFSAEFPKEGPSILRIQQVVRGDSAAYFCASSPRTSGGINEQYFGPGTRLTVT.

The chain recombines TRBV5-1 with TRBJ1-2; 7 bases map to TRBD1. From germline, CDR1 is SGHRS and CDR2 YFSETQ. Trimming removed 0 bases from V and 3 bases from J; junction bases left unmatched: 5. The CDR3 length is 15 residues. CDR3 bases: TGCGCCAGCAGCTTGGGGGGACAGAGCGACTATGGCTACACCTTC. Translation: CASSLGGQSDYGYTF.

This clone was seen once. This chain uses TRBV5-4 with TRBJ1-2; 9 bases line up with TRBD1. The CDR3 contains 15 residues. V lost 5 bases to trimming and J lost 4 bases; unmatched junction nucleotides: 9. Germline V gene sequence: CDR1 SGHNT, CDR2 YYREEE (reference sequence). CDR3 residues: CASSSRTGATYGYTF. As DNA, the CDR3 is TGTGCCAGCAGTTCCCGGACAGGGGCGACCTATGGCTACACCTTC.

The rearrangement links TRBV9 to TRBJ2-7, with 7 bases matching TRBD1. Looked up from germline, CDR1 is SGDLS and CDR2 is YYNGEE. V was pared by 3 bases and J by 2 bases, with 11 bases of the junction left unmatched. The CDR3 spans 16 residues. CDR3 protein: CASSGRRQGSTYEQYF. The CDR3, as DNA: TGTGCCAGCAGCGGAAGGAGACAGGGTTCCACCTACGAGCAGTACTTC.

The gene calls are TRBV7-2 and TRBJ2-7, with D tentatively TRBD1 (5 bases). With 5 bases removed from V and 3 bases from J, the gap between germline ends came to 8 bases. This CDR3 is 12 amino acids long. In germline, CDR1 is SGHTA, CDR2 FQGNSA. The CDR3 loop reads CASSDDSYEQYF. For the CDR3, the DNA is TGTGCCAGCAGCGACGACAGCTACGAGCAGTACTTC.

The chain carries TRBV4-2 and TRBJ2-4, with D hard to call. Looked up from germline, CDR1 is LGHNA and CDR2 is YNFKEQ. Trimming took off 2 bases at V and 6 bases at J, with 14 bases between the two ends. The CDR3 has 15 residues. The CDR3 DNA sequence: TGTGCCAGCAGCCAATCGGGCGGCCGCTCAAACATTCAGTACTTC. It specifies CASSQSGGRSNIQYF.

CDR3 sequence: CASSATGQGNEKLFF. As DNA, the CDR3 is TGTGCCAGCAGCGCTACGGGACAGGGGAATGAAAAACTGTTTTTT. This chain uses TRBV9 with TRBJ1-4, with 10 bases that match TRBD1. CDR3 length equals 15 residues. Per the germline V gene, CDR1 is SGDLS and CDR2 is YYNGEE. Trimming removed 3 bases from V and 5 bases from J; junction bases left unmatched: 4.

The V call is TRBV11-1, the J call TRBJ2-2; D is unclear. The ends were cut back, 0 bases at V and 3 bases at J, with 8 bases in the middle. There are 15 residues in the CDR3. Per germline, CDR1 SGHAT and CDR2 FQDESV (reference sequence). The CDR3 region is CASSLAGMDTGELFF. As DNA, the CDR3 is TGTGCCAGCAGCTTAGCAGGGATGGACACCGGGGAGCTGTTTTTT.

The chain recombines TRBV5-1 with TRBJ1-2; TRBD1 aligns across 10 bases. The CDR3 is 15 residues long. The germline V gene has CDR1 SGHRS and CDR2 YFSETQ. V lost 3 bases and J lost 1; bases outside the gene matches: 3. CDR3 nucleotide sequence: TGCGCCAGCAGCTCCGGGACAGGGGATAACTATGGCTACACCTTC. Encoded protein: CASSSGTGDNYGYTF.

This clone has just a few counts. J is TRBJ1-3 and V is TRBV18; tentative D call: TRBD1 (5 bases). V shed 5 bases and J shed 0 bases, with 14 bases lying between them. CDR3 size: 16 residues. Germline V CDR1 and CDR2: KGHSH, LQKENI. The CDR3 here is CASSGRGGFSGNTIYF. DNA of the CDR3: TGTGCCAGCTCAGGACGCGGGGGTTTCTCTGGAAACACCATATATTTT.

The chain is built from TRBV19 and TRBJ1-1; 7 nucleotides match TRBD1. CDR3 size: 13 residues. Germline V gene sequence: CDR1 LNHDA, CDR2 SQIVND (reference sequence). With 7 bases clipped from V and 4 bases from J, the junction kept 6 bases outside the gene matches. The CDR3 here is CASIHRGFTEAFF. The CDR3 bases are TGTGCCAGTATCCACAGGGGCTTCACTGAAGCTTTCTTT. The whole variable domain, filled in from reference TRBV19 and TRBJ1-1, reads DGGITQSPKYLFRKEGQNVTLSCEQNLNHDAMYWYRQDPGQGLRLIYYSQIVNDFQKGDIAEGYSVSREKKESFPLTVTSAQKNPTAFYLCASIHRGFTEAFFGQGTRLTVV.